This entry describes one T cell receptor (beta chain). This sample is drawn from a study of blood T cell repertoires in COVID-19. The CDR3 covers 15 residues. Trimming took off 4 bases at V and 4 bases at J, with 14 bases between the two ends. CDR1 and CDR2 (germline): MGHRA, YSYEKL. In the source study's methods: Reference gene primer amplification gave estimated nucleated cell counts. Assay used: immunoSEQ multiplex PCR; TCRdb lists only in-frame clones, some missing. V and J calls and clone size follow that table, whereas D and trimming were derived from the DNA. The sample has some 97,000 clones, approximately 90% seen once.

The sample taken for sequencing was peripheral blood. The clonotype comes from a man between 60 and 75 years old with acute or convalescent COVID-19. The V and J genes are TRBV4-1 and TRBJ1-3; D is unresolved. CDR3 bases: TGCGCCAGCAGCCCCTCCCACCCGGAGGGAAACACCATATATTTT. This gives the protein CASSPSHPEGNTIYF.